This T cell receptor (beta chain) was captured in a study of cytomegalovirus exposure and HLA in healthy donors. A note on this clone: Its antigen is currently unknown.

V gave up 5 bases and J gave up 5 bases; unmatched junction bases: 5. The germline V gene encodes CDR1 LNHDA and CDR2 SQIVND (reference sequence). CDR3 size: 13 residues. The PCR was carried out with 60 Vbeta primers and 13 Jbeta primers. Only in-frame clones appear in the TCRdb table, and some are missing; sequencing was by immunoSEQ multiplex PCR. The sample yields around 120,000 clones, around 80% seen once. Overall study results and limits: A link between a missense DCLRE1C variant and TCR beta V- and J-gene trimming emerged from a later analysis. Likely technical artifact: a cluster of highly shared sequence variants. Rare TCR sequences predominated, though certain public TCRs were found in many donors. An assumption of roughly uniform sequencing depth across donors underlay the presence/absence analyses.

The chain uses TRBV19 and TRBJ1-1, with 7 positions matching TRBD1. The sequencing input was PBMCs. This receptor was identified in a man aged 45-65 years in good health and CMV-seronegative. The CDR3: CASSVGTATEAFF. DNA for the CDR3: TGTGCCAGTAGTGTCGGGACAGCAACTGAAGCTTTCTTT.